This T cell receptor beta chain was retrieved from a study of beta chain features in type 1 diabetes. Every donor provided one heparinised blood draw, which averaged about 120 mL. Comment on this clone: Its antigen is still unknown.

Expressed TCRB transcripts were sequenced, since all the RNA that had been isolated was reverse transcribed. Measured with immunoSEQ multiplex PCR; TCRdb has only the in-frame clones, and not every one. The sample records around 340,000 clones, roughly a tenth being singletons. The CDR3 extends over 14 amino acids. Germline CDR1 reads MNHEY; CDR2 reads SMNVEV (reference sequence). Trimming took 8 bases from V and 6 from J; bases not matched to a gene: 11. General study findings and limits: All four CD4+ subsets from Type 1 diabetes patients carried moderately but significantly shorter TCRB CDR3s. Still unanswered here is whether HLA type influences TCRB rearrangement.

The sample was central memory CD4+ T cells from blood. J is TRBJ2-3 and V is TRBV27; 7 bases agree with TRBD2. The sequence was obtained from a man aged 30-40 years with type 1 diabetes. This CDR3 is CASAHGGTRDTQYF. CDR3 nucleotide sequence: TGTGCCAGCGCGCACGGGGGGACGAGGGATACGCAGTATTTT.